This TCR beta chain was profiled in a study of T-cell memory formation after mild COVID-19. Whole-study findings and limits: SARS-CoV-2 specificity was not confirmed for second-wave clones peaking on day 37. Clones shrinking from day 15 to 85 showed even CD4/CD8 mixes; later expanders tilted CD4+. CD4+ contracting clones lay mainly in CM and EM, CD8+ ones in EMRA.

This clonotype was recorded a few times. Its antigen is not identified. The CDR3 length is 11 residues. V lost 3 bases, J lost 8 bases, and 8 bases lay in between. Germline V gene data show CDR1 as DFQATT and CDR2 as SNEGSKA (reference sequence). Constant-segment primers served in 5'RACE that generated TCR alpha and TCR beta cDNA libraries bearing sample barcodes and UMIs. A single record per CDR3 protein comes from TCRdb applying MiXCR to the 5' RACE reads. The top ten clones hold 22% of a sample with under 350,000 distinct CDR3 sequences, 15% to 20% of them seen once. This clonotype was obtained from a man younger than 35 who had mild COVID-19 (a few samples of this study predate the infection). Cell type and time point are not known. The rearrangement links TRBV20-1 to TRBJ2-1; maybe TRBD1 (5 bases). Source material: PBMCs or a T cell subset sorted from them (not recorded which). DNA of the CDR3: TGCAGTGCTAGTCAGGGCCATGAGCAGTTCTTC. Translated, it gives CSASQGHEQFF.